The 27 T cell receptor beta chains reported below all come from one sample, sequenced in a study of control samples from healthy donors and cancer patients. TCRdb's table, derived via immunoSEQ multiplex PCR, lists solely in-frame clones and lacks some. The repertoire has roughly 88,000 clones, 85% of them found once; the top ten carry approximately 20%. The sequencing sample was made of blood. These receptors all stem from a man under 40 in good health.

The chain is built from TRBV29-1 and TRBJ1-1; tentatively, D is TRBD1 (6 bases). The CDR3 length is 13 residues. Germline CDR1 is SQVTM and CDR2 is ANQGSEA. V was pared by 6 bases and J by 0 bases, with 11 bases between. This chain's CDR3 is CSVGDTLNTEAFF. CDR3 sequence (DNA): TGCAGCGTCGGGGACACTTTGAACACTGAAGCTTTCTTT.

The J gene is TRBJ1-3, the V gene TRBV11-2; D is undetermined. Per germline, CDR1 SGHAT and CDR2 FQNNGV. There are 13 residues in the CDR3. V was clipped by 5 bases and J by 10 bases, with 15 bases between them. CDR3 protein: CASSPQRLGTIYF. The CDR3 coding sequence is TGTGCCAGCAGCCCCCAGCGGCTGGGGACCATATATTTT.

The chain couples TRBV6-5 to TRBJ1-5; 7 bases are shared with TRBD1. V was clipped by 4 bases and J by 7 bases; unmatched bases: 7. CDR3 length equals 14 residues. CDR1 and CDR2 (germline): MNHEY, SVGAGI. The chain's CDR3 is CASSWRQGGQPQHF. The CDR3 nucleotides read TGTGCCAGCAGTTGGAGACAGGGAGGGCAGCCCCAGCATTTT.

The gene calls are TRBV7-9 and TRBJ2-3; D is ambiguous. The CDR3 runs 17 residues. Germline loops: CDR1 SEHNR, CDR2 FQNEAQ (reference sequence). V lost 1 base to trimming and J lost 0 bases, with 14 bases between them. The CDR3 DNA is TGTGCCAGCAGCTTAGAGGCTGGCAGACCTAGCACAGATACGCAGTATTTT. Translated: CASSLEAGRPSTDTQYF.

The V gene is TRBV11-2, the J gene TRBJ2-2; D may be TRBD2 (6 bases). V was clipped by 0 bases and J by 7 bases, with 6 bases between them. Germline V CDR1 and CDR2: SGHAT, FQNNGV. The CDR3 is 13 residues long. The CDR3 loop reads CASSLDGSGELFF. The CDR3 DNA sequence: TGTGCCAGCAGCTTAGACGGGAGCGGGGAGCTGTTTTTT.

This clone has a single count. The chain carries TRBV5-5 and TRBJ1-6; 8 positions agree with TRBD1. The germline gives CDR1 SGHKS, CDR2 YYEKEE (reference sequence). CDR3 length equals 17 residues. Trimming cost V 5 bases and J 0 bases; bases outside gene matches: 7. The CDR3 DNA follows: TGTGCCAGCAGGGAGGGACAGGAGAGCTCCTATAATTCACCCCTCCACTTT. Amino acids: CASREGQESSYNSPLHF.

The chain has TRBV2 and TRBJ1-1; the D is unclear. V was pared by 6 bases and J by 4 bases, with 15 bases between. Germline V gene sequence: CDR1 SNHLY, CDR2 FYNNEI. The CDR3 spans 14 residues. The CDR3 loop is CASSANLHSTEAFF. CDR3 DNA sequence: TGTGCCAGCAGCGCTAATTTACATAGCACTGAAGCTTTCTTT.

In DNA form, the CDR3 reads TGTGCCAGCAGCCCCCGGGCGGCGAACACCGGGGAGCTGTTTTTT. This sequence encodes CASSPRAANTGELFF. The gene calls are TRBV9 and TRBJ2-2; no definite D call. Per germline, CDR1 SGDLS and CDR2 YYNGEE. This CDR3 comprises 15 residues. V was cut by 4 bases and J by 0 bases, with 10 bases left in between.

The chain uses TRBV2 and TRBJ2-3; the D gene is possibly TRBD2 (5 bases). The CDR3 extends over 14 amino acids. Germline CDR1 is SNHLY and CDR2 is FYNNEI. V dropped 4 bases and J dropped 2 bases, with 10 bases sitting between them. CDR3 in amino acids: CASSAGIITDTQYF. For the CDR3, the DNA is TGTGCCAGCAGTGCGGGGATAATCACAGATACGCAGTATTTT.

CDR3 region: CATSRDRPEDSSSYNSPLHF. CDR3 in DNA: TGTGCCACCAGCAGAGATCGTCCGGAGGACAGCAGCTCCTATAATTCACCCCTCCACTTT. This chain uses TRBV15 with TRBJ1-6; D is perhaps TRBD1 (6 bases). This CDR3 region has 20 residues. Trimming pared 0 bases from V and 0 bases from J, leaving 18 bases between. Germline V CDR1 and CDR2: LNHNV, YYDKDF (reference sequence).

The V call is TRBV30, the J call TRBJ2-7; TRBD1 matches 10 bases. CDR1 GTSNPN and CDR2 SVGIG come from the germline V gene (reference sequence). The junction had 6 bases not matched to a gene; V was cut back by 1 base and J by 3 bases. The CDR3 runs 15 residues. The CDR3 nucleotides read TGTGCCTGGAGTGGGACAGGGGGGAGTTTCTACGAGCAGTACTTC. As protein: CAWSGTGGSFYEQYF. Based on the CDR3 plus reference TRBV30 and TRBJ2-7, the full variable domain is SQTIHQWPATLVQPVGSPLSLECTVEGTSNPNLYWYRQAAGRGLQLLFYSVGIGQISSEVPQNLSASRPQDRQFILSSKKLLLSDSGFYLCAWSGTGGSFYEQYFGPGTRLTVT.

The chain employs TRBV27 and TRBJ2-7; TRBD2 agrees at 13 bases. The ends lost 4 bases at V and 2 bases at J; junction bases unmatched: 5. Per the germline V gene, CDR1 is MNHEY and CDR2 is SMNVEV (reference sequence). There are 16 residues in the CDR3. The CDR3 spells CASSSGLAGAPYEQYF. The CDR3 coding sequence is TGTGCCAGCAGTTCCGGACTAGCGGGGGCCCCCTACGAGCAGTACTTC.

DNA of the CDR3: TGTGCCAGCGGGCGGGGGGGCTCTGGAAACACCATATATTTT. Translating gives CASGRGGSGNTIYF. This sequence joins TRBV2 and TRBJ1-3, with D tentatively TRBD1 (5 bases). The V gene lost 8 bases and the J gene lost 0 bases, with 11 bases spanning the gap. Looked up from germline, CDR1 is SNHLY and CDR2 is FYNNEI. The CDR3 extends over 14 amino acids. The variable domain in full, with the rest retrieved from reference TRBV2 and TRBJ1-3, is EPEVTQTPSHQVTQMGQEVILRCVPISNHLYFYWYRQILGQKVEFLVSFYNNEISEKSEIFDDQFSVERPDGSNFTLKIRSTKLEDSAMYFCASGRGGSGNTIYFGEGSWLTVV.

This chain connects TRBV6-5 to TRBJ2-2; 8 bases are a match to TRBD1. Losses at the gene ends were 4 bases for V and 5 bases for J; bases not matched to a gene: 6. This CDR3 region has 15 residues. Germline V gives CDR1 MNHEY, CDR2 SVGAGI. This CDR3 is CASSSRQGRTGELFF. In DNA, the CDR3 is TGTGCCAGCAGTTCCCGACAGGGGCGGACCGGGGAGCTGTTTTTT.

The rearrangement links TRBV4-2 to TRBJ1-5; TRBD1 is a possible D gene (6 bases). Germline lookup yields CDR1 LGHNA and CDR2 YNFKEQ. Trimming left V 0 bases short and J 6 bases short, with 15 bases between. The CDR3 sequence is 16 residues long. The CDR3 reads CASSQDNGDRLQPQHF. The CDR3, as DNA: TGTGCCAGCAGCCAAGATAACGGTGACAGGCTTCAGCCCCAGCATTTT.

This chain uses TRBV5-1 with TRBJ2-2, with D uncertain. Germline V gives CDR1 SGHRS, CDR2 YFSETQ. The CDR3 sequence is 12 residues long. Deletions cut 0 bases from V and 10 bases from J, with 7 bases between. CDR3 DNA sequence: TGCGCCAGCAGCTTGGGGTACCCGGAGCTGTTTTTT. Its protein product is CASSLGYPELFF.

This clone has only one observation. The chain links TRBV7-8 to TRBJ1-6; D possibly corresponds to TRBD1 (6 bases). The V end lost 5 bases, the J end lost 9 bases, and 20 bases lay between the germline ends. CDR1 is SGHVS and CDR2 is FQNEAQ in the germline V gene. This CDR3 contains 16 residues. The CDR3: CASSPTRDKRGSPLHF. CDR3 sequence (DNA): TGTGCCAGCAGCCCGACCCGGGACAAAAGGGGTTCACCCCTCCACTTT.

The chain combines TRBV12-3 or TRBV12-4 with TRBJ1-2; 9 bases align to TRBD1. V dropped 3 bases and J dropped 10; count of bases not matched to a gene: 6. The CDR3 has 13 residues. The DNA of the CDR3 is TGTGCCAGCAGTTTGGTAACAGGGGGCGTCTACACCTTC. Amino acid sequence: CASSLVTGGVYTF.

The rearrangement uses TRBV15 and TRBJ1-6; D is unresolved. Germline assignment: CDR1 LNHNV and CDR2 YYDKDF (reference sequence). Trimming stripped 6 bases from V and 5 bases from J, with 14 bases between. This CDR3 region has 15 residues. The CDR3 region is CATSPGILNNSPLHF. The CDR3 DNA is TGTGCCACCAGTCCGGGGATACTTAATAATTCACCCCTCCACTTT.

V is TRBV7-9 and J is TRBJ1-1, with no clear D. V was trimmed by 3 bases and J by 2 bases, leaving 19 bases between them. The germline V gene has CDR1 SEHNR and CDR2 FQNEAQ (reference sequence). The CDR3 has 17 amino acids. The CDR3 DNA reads TGTGCCAGCAGCTTTAGTGTCGGGAAAGGGCCAAACACTGAAGCTTTCTTT. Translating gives CASSFSVGKGPNTEAFF.

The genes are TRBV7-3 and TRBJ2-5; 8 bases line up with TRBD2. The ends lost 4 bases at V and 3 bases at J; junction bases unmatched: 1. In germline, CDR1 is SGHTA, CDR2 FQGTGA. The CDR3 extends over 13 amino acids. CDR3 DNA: TGTGCCAGCAGCTCGGGACTAGAAGAGACCCAGTACTTC. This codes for CASSSGLEETQYF.

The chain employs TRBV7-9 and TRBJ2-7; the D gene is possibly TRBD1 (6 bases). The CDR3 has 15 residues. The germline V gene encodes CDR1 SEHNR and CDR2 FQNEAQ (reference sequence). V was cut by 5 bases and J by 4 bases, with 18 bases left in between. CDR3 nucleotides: TGTGCCAGCAGCCCACAAAGGACAGCATATTACGAGCAGTACTTC. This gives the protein CASSPQRTAYYEQYF.

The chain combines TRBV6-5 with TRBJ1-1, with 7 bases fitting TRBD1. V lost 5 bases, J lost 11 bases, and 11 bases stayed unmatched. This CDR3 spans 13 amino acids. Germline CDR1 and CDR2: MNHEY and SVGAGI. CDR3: CASSTRDRGHAFF. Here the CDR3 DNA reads TGTGCCAGCAGTACCAGGGACAGAGGGCATGCTTTCTTT.

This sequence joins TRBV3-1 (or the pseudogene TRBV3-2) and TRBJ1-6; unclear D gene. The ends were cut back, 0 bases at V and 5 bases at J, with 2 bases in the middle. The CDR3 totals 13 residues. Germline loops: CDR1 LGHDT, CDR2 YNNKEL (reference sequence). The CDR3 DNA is TGTGCCAGCAGCCAAGACCATAATTCACCCCTCCACTTT. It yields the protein CASSQDHNSPLHF.

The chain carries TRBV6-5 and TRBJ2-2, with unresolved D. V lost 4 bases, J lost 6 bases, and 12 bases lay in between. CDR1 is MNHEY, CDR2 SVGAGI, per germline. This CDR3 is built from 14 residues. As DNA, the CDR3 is TGTGCCAGCAGTTCCACTCGTGCCCCCGGGGAGCTGTTTTTT. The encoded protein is CASSSTRAPGELFF.

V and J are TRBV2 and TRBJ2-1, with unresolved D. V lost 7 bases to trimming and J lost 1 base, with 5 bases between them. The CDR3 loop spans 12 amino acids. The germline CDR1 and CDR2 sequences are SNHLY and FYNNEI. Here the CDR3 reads CASKGSYNEQFF. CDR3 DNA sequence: TGTGCCAGCAAGGGATCCTACAATGAGCAGTTCTTC.

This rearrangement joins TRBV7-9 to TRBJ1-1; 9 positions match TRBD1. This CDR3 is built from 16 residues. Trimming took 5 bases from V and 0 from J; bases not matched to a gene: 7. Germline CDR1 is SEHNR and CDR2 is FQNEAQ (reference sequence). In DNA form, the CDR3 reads TGTGCCAGCAGCCTTGGGACAGGGAAGATGAACACTGAAGCTTTCTTT. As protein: CASSLGTGKMNTEAFF.